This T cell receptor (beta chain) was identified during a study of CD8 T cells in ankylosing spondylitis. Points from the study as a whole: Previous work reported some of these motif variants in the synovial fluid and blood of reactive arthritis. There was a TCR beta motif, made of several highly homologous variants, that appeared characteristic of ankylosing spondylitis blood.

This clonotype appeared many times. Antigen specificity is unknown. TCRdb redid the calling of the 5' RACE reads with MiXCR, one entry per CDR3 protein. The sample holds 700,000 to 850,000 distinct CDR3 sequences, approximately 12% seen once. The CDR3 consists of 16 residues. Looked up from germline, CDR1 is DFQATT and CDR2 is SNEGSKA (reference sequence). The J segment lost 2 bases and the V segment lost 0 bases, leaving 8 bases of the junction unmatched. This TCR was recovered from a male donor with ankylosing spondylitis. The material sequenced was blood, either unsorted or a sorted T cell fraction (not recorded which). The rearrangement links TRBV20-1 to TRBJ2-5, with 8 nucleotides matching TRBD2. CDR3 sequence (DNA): TGCAGTGCTAGAGATCCTCGGGGGGGCCAACAAGAGACCCAGTACTTC. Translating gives CSARDPRGGQQETQYF.